This entry lists 5 T cell receptor beta chains sequenced from one sample in a study of blood T cell repertoires in COVID-19. Using immunoSEQ multiplex PCR, the repertoire was profiled, and TCRdb retains in-frame clones only, with some absent. Of about 160,000 clones listed, roughly four fifths are singletons. What was sequenced was peripheral blood. These receptors all stem from a human donor in a cohort sampled during active COVID-19.

The J gene is TRBJ2-7, the V gene TRBV28; 8 bases match TRBD1. V shed 4 bases, J shed 9 bases, and the junction held 8 bases outside the gene matches. The CDR3 spans 13 residues. Germline V gene data show CDR1 as MDHEN and CDR2 as SYDVKM. The CDR3 loop reads CASSSGQAFGQYF. For the CDR3, the DNA is TGTGCCAGCAGTTCGGGACAGGCCTTTGGGCAGTACTTC. The whole variable domain, remainder taken from reference TRBV28 and TRBJ2-7, is DVKVTQSSRYLVKRTGEKVFLECVQDMDHENMFWYRQDPGLGLRLIYFSYDVKMKEKGDIPEGYSVSREKKERFSLILESASTNQTSMYLCASSSGQAFGQYFGPGTRLTVT.

DNA of the CDR3: TGCGCCAGCAGCTTGGATCGGAGCTCCTATAATTCACCCCTCCACTTT. Translated: CASSLDRSSYNSPLHF. The J gene is TRBJ1-6, the V gene TRBV5-1; D remains ambiguous. V was pared by 0 bases and J by 0 bases, with 7 bases between. Germline V gene lookup returns CDR1 SGHRS and CDR2 YFSETQ. CDR3 length: 16 amino acids. Full variable domain (remainder filled in from reference TRBV5-1 and TRBJ1-6): KAGVTQTPRYLIKTRGQQVTLSCSPISGHRSVSWYQQTPGQGLQFLFEYFSETQRNKGNFPGRFSGRQFSNSRSEMNVSTLELGDSALYLCASSLDRSSYNSPLHFGNGTRLTVT.

The chain uses TRBV7-8 and TRBJ2-5; a possible D gene is TRBD1 (5 bases). This CDR3 is built from 14 residues. The germline V gene encodes CDR1 SGHVS and CDR2 FQNEAQ. Trimming removed 5 bases from V and 5 bases from J, with 15 bases in between. The CDR3 reads CASSLQGLGETQYF. DNA of the CDR3: TGTGCCAGCAGCCTCCAGGGTTTAGGGGAGACCCAGTACTTC.

The chain carries TRBV18 and TRBJ2-2; D may be TRBD1 (6 bases). From germline, CDR1 is KGHSH and CDR2 LQKENI. The CDR3 has 14 amino acids. Between the trimmed V and J ends, which lost 3 bases and 6 bases, there was a span of 11 bases. The CDR3 loop is CASSPGTIAGELFF. CDR3 bases: TGTGCCAGCTCACCCGGGACAATTGCCGGGGAGCTGTTTTTT. The full variable domain, in which reference TRBV18 and TRBJ2-2 provide the parts outside the CDR3, is NAGVMQNPRHLVRRRGQEARLRCSPMKGHSHVYWYRQLPEEGLKFMVYLQKENIIDESGMPKERFSAEFPKEGPSILRIQQVVRGDSAAYFCASSPGTIAGELFFGEGSRLTVL.

This clone was detected a few times. The V and J genes are TRBV7-7 and TRBJ2-2; D gene ambiguous. This CDR3 contains 13 residues. Germline CDR1 reads SSHAT; CDR2 reads FNYEAQ (reference sequence). With 5 bases removed from V and 3 bases from J, the gap between germline ends came to 7 bases. The CDR3 loop reads CASSGIHTGELFF. The CDR3 nucleotides read TGTGCCAGCAGCGGCATACACACCGGGGAGCTGTTTTTT.